One and the same sample provided the 30 T cell receptor beta chains below, sequenced in a study of blood T cell repertoires in COVID-19 (TCRdb year 2020). The method was the immunoSEQ multiplex PCR assay. In its TCRdb copy, this immuneACCESS table keeps in-frame sequences only and misses some clones. Where compared with another copy, unresolved V genes explain less than half of these, and the others have no known cause. For this sample there are 130,000 or so clones; about 86% appear just once. The ten largest clones capture approximately 8.4% of the sample. The sequencing input was PBMCs or T cells enriched from blood (not recorded which). All receptors derive from a man between 45 and 60 years old who had recovered from COVID-19.

The rearrangement links TRBV18 to TRBJ1-6; TRBD1 matches 10 bases. This CDR3 contains 17 residues. Germline V gene data show CDR1 as KGHSH and CDR2 as LQKENI. V shed 4 bases, J shed 10 bases, and the junction held 13 bases outside the gene matches. The CDR3, as DNA: TGTGCCAGCTCACTTCTAAGCCGGGACAGGGGTAGATCACCCCTCCACTTT. It codes for CASSLLSRDRGRSPLHF.

The chain joins TRBV11-3 to TRBJ2-1; 9 bases fit TRBD2. The CDR3 has 15 residues. The V gene end was trimmed by 5 bases and the J gene end by 7 bases; junction bases not matched to a gene: 9. Germline V gene data show CDR1 as SGHNT and CDR2 as YENEEA. This CDR3 reads CASSPTSGGLNEQFF. The CDR3 DNA reads as TGTGCCAGCAGCCCGACCAGCGGGGGGTTGAATGAGCAGTTCTTC.

V gene TRBV5-1 combines with J gene TRBJ2-2; maybe TRBD1 (5 bases). The CDR3 loop spans 15 amino acids. Germline loops: CDR1 SGHRS, CDR2 YFSETQ. The V end lost 4 bases, the J end lost 2 bases, and 12 bases lay between the germline ends. CDR3 region: CASSRRTLNTGELFF. The CDR3 nucleotides are TGCGCCAGCAGCCGTCGGACACTCAACACCGGGGAGCTGTTTTTT.

This chain uses TRBV4-3 with TRBJ1-2, with D maybe TRBD1 (6 bases). V gave up 1 base and J gave up 4 bases, with 10 bases separating them. This CDR3 contains 14 residues. The germline gives CDR1 LGHNA, CDR2 YSLEER. The CDR3: CASSQGAGAYGYTF. CDR3 bases: TGCGCCAGCAGCCAAGGGGCGGGGGCCTATGGCTACACCTTC.

The V call is TRBV7-2, the J call TRBJ2-7; TRBD1 might be the D (8 bases). Germline lookup yields CDR1 SGHTA and CDR2 FQGNSA. The CDR3 is 16 amino acids. V was trimmed by 5 bases and J by 3 bases, leaving 20 bases between them. The CDR3 region has the DNA TGTGCCAGCAGCCCCACGGGGGGACAGGCGATCTACGAGCAGTACTTC. This translates into CASSPTGGQAIYEQYF.

The rearrangement links TRBV4-3 to TRBJ1-2; 7 bases fit TRBD1. Germline assignment: CDR1 LGHNA and CDR2 YSLEER. The ends lost 4 bases at V and 5 bases at J; junction bases unmatched: 16. This CDR3 is built from 17 residues. The CDR3 sequence is CASSRTGTALDVYGYTF. As DNA, the CDR3 is TGCGCCAGCAGCCGGACCGGGACAGCCCTCGACGTATATGGCTACACCTTC.

The chain links TRBV3-1 (or the pseudogene TRBV3-2) to TRBJ2-7, with D possibly being TRBD2 (5 bases). The germline V gene encodes CDR1 LGHDT and CDR2 YNNKEL (reference sequence). The CDR3 extends over 15 amino acids. V was pared by 0 bases and J by 3 bases, with 12 bases between. The CDR3, as DNA: TGTGCCAGCAGCCAAGAATTGGGGAGCGTCTACGAGCAGTACTTC. This gives the protein CASSQELGSVYEQYF.

The CDR3 bases are TGTGCCAGCAGCGCCGGACAGGTGACTGAAGCTTTCTTT. It is translated as CASSAGQVTEAFF. This chain joins TRBV9 and TRBJ1-1, with 7 bases matching TRBD1. With 3 bases clipped from V and 5 bases from J, the junction kept 4 bases outside the gene matches. Germline assignment: CDR1 SGDLS and CDR2 YYNGEE. This CDR3 has 13 amino acids.

V is TRBV19 and J is TRBJ2-2; weak D call: TRBD1 (6 bases). Trimming removed 6 bases from V and 0 bases from J, with 17 bases in between. The length of the CDR3 is 17 residues. The germline CDR1 and CDR2 sequences are LNHDA and SQIVND (reference sequence). The CDR3 nucleotides are TGTGCCAGTAGACATTACAGGGACCCCTCGAACACCGGGGAGCTGTTTTTT. It translates to CASRHYRDPSNTGELFF.

The chain is built from TRBV7-2 and TRBJ2-3; D unresolved. The CDR3 runs to 14 residues. Per germline, CDR1 SGHTA and CDR2 FQGNSA. V was trimmed by 2 bases and J by 0 bases, leaving 6 bases between them. The CDR3 is CASSLSRSTDTQYF. CDR3 nucleotide sequence: TGTGCCAGCAGCTTATCCAGGAGCACAGATACGCAGTATTTT.

The chain links TRBV28 to TRBJ1-1; the D is unclear. CDR1 and CDR2 (germline): MDHEN, SYDVKM. The V gene lost 5 bases and the J gene lost 3 bases, with 4 bases spanning the gap. The CDR3 runs to 11 residues. The CDR3 spells CASSRYTEAFF. The CDR3 region has the DNA TGTGCCAGCAGTCGGTACACTGAAGCTTTCTTT.

The chain couples TRBV5-6 to TRBJ2-5; 8 nucleotides agree with TRBD1. Germline trimming cut 4 bases from V and 4 bases from J; bases unmatched to any gene: 3. The CDR3 totals 13 residues. The V gene's germline CDR1 is SGHDT and CDR2 YYEEEE. For the CDR3, the DNA is TGTGCCAGCAGCATCGACAGGGGAGAGACCCAGTACTTC. As protein: CASSIDRGETQYF.

J is TRBJ2-1 and V is TRBV5-6; TRBD2 matches 13 bases. The trim removed 4 bases at V and 8 bases at J, leaving 3 bases unmatched. The V gene's germline CDR1 is SGHDT and CDR2 YYEEEE. This CDR3 spans 14 amino acids. CDR3 residues: CASSAGLAGYEQFF. The CDR3, as DNA: TGTGCCAGCAGCGCGGGACTAGCGGGGTATGAGCAGTTCTTC.

This chain links TRBV5-1 with TRBJ2-1, with 7 bases aligning to TRBD1. This CDR3 spans 14 amino acids. The J segment lost 6 bases and the V segment lost 0 bases, leaving 3 bases of the junction unmatched. Germline-derived CDR1 and CDR2 are SGHRS and YFSETQ. The CDR3 nucleotides are TGCGCCAGCAGCTTGGCCCCAGGGGGCAATGAGCAGTTCTTC. This sequence encodes CASSLAPGGNEQFF.

This rearrangement joins TRBV7-2 to TRBJ1-6; 7 bases are a match to TRBD1. Trimming removed 6 bases from V and 5 bases from J; junction bases left unmatched: 7. CDR1 and CDR2 (germline): SGHTA, FQGNSA. The CDR3 is 15 amino acids. The CDR3 loop is CASRYPGQNNSPLHF. The CDR3 region has the DNA TGTGCCAGCAGGTACCCGGGACAGAATAATTCACCCCTCCACTTT. The whole variable domain, remainder taken from reference TRBV7-2 and TRBJ1-6, is GAGVSQSPSNKVTEKGKDVELRCDPISGHTALYWYRQSLGQGLEFLIYFQGNSAPDKSGLPSDRFSAERTGGSVSTLTIQRTQQEDSAVYLCASRYPGQNNSPLHFGNGTRLTVT.

This clone showed up just once. The CDR3 sequence: CASSEATSGLSNSLGQYF. As DNA, the CDR3 is TGTGCCAGCAGTGAAGCAACTAGCGGGCTATCTAATTCACTGGGGCAGTACTTC. The gene calls are TRBV6-1 and TRBJ2-7, with 9 bases aligning to TRBD2. With V trimmed by 0 bases and J by 9 bases, 18 bases remained unmatched. This CDR3 contains 18 residues. The germline V gene encodes CDR1 MNHNS and CDR2 SASEGT.

V is TRBV5-6 and J is TRBJ1-2; the match to TRBD1 covers 9 bases. The CDR3 is 15 amino acids. V lost 4 bases, J lost 7 bases, and 11 bases stayed unmatched. CDR1 SGHDT and CDR2 YYEEEE come from the germline V gene. The CDR3 nucleotides are TGTGCCAGCAGCGTGGGACAGGGTGGGAGGAGTGGCTACACCTTC. Encoded protein: CASSVGQGGRSGYTF.

V and J are TRBV4-3 and TRBJ2-5, with 11 bases lining up with TRBD2. This CDR3 comprises 16 residues. Germline-derived CDR1 and CDR2 are LGHNA and YSLEER. J lost 1 base, V lost 3 bases, and 4 bases had no gene match. CDR3 in amino acids: CASSQTGTSGQETQYF. CDR3 nucleotide sequence: TGCGCCAGCAGCCAGACTGGGACTAGCGGCCAAGAGACCCAGTACTTC.

The chain uses TRBV11-2 and TRBJ2-1; 8 bases are a match to TRBD2. Trimming removed 0 bases from V and 6 bases from J; junction bases left unmatched: 10. The CDR3 is 17 amino acids. CDR1 SGHAT and CDR2 FQNNGV come from the germline V gene. This chain's CDR3 is CASSLESWTGGFNEQFF. CDR3 sequence (DNA): TGTGCCAGCAGCTTAGAAAGCTGGACGGGGGGGTTCAATGAGCAGTTCTTC.

The genes are TRBV29-1 and TRBJ2-3, with 13 bases aligning to TRBD2. Per germline, CDR1 SQVTM and CDR2 ANQGSEA. This CDR3 is built from 11 residues. V trimming: 7 bases; J trimming: 10 bases; junction bases outside the gene matches: 2. CDR3 in amino acids: CSGGLAGPQYF. The CDR3 DNA reads as TGCAGCGGGGGACTAGCGGGGCCGCAGTATTTT.

The table lists this clone with a few counts. The V and J genes are TRBV9 and TRBJ2-2, with 9 bases matching TRBD1. V lost 4 bases and J lost 2; bases outside the gene matches: 6. The germline V gene has CDR1 SGDLS and CDR2 YYNGEE. The CDR3 length is 16 residues. CDR3 DNA: TGTGCCAGCAGCAGACACAGGGGGCTAAACACCGGGGAGCTGTTTTTT. Protein: CASSRHRGLNTGELFF.

The chain links TRBV27 to TRBJ2-7, with 7 bases matching TRBD1. Looked up from germline, CDR1 is MNHEY and CDR2 is SMNVEV (reference sequence). Trimming at V came to 4 bases and at J to 5 bases, leaving 8 bases not matched to a gene. CDR3 length equals 14 residues. The CDR3 protein is CASSSRQGRNEQYF. The CDR3 DNA is TGTGCCAGCAGTTCCAGACAGGGTAGAAACGAGCAGTACTTC.

The chain has TRBV29-1 and TRBJ1-1; D gene uncertain. The CDR3 contains 13 residues. Trimming left V 5 bases short and J 0 bases short, with 10 bases between. Germline V gene lookup returns CDR1 SQVTM and CDR2 ANQGSEA. The CDR3 sequence is CSVWQAMNTEAFF. The CDR3 nucleotides read TGCAGCGTTTGGCAGGCGATGAACACTGAAGCTTTCTTT.

The chain links TRBV12-3 or TRBV12-4 to TRBJ1-2, with 10 nucleotides matching TRBD1. J was trimmed by 8 bases and V by 5 bases; bases with no gene match: 5. There are 13 residues in the CDR3. CDR3 amino acids: CASSNRQGAGYTF. The CDR3 coding sequence is TGTGCCAGCAGTAACCGACAGGGGGCGGGCTACACCTTC.

V gene TRBV11-2 combines with J gene TRBJ1-1; 8 bases are shared with TRBD1. Germline lookup yields CDR1 SGHAT and CDR2 FQNNGV. The CDR3 runs 15 residues. The junction had 6 bases not matched to a gene; V was cut back by 1 base and J by 5 bases. CDR3 nucleotide sequence: TGTGCCAGCAGCTTAGGCAGGGGGCGACGGACTGAAGCTTTCTTT. Amino acids: CASSLGRGRRTEAFF.

The chain combines TRBV28 with TRBJ1-5, with 8 nucleotides matching TRBD1. This CDR3 region has 15 residues. Germline trimming cut 5 bases from V and 0 bases from J; bases unmatched to any gene: 3. Germline V gives CDR1 MDHEN, CDR2 SYDVKM. CDR3 sequence: CASSPTGVSNQPQHF. CDR3 coding DNA: TGTGCCAGCAGTCCGACAGGGGTTAGCAATCAGCCCCAGCATTTT.

This chain links TRBV28 with TRBJ2-3, with TRBD1 matching 7 bases. The CDR3 consists of 14 residues. CDR1 is MDHEN and CDR2 is SYDVKM in the germline V gene. V shed 3 bases, J shed 3 bases, and the junction held 3 bases outside the gene matches. CDR3 protein: CASSLTGFTDTQYF. The DNA for the CDR3 is TGTGCCAGCAGTTTGACAGGGTTTACAGATACGCAGTATTTT. The whole variable domain, filled in from reference TRBV28 and TRBJ2-3, reads DVKVTQSSRYLVKRTGEKVFLECVQDMDHENMFWYRQDPGLGLRLIYFSYDVKMKEKGDIPEGYSVSREKKERFSLILESASTNQTSMYLCASSLTGFTDTQYFGPGTRLTVL.

V usage is TRBV3-1 (or the pseudogene TRBV3-2) and J usage is TRBJ2-5; D possibly corresponds to TRBD2 (5 bases). CDR3 length: 14 amino acids. The germline gives CDR1 LGHDT, CDR2 YNNKEL (reference sequence). V was pared by 0 bases and J by 7 bases, with 12 bases between. In DNA, the CDR3 is TGTGCCAGCAGCCAAGATGGGCCGGGGAGGACCCAGTACTTC. Its protein is CASSQDGPGRTQYF.

This chain links TRBV11-3 with TRBJ1-1; D unresolved. CDR1 SGHNT and CDR2 YENEEA come from the germline V gene. Trimming removed 3 bases from V and 4 bases from J, with 9 bases in between. CDR3 length: 13 amino acids. CDR3 loop: CASSFSGITEAFF. CDR3 nucleotide sequence: TGTGCCAGCAGCTTTAGCGGAATCACTGAAGCTTTCTTT. The full variable domain, in which reference TRBV11-3 and TRBJ1-1 provide the parts outside the CDR3, is EAGVVQSPRYKIIEKKQPVAFWCNPISGHNTLYWYLQNLGQGPELLIRYENEEAVDDSQLPKDRFSAERLKGVDSTLKIQPAELGDSAVYLCASSFSGITEAFFGQGTRLTVV.

The V and J genes are TRBV9 and TRBJ1-2; 7 nucleotides align to TRBD1. In germline, CDR1 is SGDLS, CDR2 YYNGEE. The CDR3 consists of 19 residues. V lost 0 bases to trimming and J lost 2 bases; unmatched junction nucleotides: 16. The CDR3 loop reads CASSVGKSGQVSSNYGYTF. Here the CDR3 DNA reads TGTGCCAGCAGCGTAGGGAAGTCCGGACAGGTCTCCTCCAACTATGGCTACACCTTC.